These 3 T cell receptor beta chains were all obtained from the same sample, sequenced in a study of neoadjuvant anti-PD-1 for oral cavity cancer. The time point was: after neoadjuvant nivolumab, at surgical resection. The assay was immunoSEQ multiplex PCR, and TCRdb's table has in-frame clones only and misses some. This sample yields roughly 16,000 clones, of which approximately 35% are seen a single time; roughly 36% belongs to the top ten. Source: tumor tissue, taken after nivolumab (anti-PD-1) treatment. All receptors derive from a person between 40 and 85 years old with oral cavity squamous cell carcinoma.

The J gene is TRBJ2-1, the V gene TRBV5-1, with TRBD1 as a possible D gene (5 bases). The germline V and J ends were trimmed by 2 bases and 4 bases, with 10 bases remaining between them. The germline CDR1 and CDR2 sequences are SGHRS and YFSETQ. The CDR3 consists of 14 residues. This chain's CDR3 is CASSLSTEYNEQFF. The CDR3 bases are TGCGCCAGCAGCTTATCGACAGAGTACAATGAGCAGTTCTTC.

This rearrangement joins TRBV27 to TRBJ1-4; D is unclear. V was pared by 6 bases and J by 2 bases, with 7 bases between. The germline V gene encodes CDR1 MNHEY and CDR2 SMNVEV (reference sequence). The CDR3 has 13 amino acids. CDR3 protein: CASRTGTNEKLFF. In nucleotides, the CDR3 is TGTGCCAGCAGAACGGGTACTAATGAAAAACTGTTTTTT.

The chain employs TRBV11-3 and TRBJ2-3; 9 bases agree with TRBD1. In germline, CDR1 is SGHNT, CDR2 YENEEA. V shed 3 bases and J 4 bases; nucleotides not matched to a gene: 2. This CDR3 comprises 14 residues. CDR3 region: CASSLGQGADTQYF. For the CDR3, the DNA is TGTGCCAGCAGCTTGGGACAGGGAGCAGATACGCAGTATTTT.